The rows below give T cell receptor beta chains drawn from one sample of a study of T cells in Graves' hyperthyroidism and ophthalmopathy. TCRdb itself ran the multiplex PCR reads through MiXCR, one entry per CDR3 protein. The table includes about 280,000 distinct CDR3 sequences, 25% to 30% detected once. Sequenced sample: blood. Source of these receptors: a man aged 40-55 years with Graves' hyperthyroidism that later progressed to Graves' ophthalmopathy. The CDR3 runs from the conserved cysteine through the conserved F or W. Each record gives: CDR3 protein, V gene, CDR3 length.

cdr3_aa: CSVADTRPTGELFF; v_call: TRBV29-1; cdr3_length: 14
cdr3_aa: CASSLRVTSGTGLIYEQYF; v_call: TRBV27; cdr3_length: 19
cdr3_aa: CAWSVPGFEQGTWYQETQYF; v_call: TRBV30; cdr3_length: 20
cdr3_aa: CASTADQTRGETQYF; v_call: TRBV7-9; cdr3_length: 15
cdr3_aa: CASSLRGSGFYEQYF; v_call: TRBV11-2; cdr3_length: 15
cdr3_aa: CASSFELAGGTGELFF; v_call: TRBV12-3/TRBV12-4; cdr3_length: 16
cdr3_aa: CAIRTGGSNYGYTF; v_call: TRBV12-3/TRBV12-4; cdr3_length: 14
cdr3_aa: CASSLGSGTSFVWETQYF; v_call: TRBV5-4; cdr3_length: 18
cdr3_aa: CASSVGENTEAFF; v_call: TRBV2; cdr3_length: 13
cdr3_aa: CASSQDSTEQYF; v_call: TRBV3-1; cdr3_length: 12
cdr3_aa: CASSYSKGGIYEQYF; v_call: TRBV6-5; cdr3_length: 15
cdr3_aa: CASSFTEAFF; v_call: TRBV11-2; cdr3_length: 10
cdr3_aa: CSARDGAGDYEQYF; v_call: TRBV20-1; cdr3_length: 14
cdr3_aa: CVSSMGQGGFDTQYF; v_call: TRBV19; cdr3_length: 15
cdr3_aa: CASNLGTGIYEQYF; v_call: TRBV6-1; cdr3_length: 14
cdr3_aa: CASSSVGQAYEQYF; v_call: TRBV7-3; cdr3_length: 14
cdr3_aa: CASSYLRLAGFTDTQYF; v_call: TRBV6-2/TRBV6-3; cdr3_length: 17
cdr3_aa: CASSPGTSGVYEQYF; v_call: TRBV9; cdr3_length: 15
cdr3_aa: CASATQSLKAYEQYF; v_call: TRBV4-1; cdr3_length: 15
cdr3_aa: CASTRAGGAGELFF; v_call: TRBV27; cdr3_length: 14
cdr3_aa: CASRAPGGNTIYF; v_call: TRBV6-5; cdr3_length: 13
cdr3_aa: CASSPTGAVQRNLYEQYF; v_call: TRBV18; cdr3_length: 18
cdr3_aa: CAWSKGGQTYEQYF; v_call: TRBV30; cdr3_length: 14
cdr3_aa: CSVVNSFYEQYF; v_call: TRBV29-1; cdr3_length: 12
cdr3_aa: CSATRGGQETQYF; v_call: TRBV20-1; cdr3_length: 13
cdr3_aa: CASSSASGNTEAFF; v_call: TRBV10-1; cdr3_length: 14
cdr3_aa: CASSERQGENIQYF; v_call: TRBV6-4; cdr3_length: 14
cdr3_aa: CASSLEGFETQYF; v_call: TRBV5-1; cdr3_length: 13
cdr3_aa: CASSSADRAGYGYTF; v_call: TRBV6-2/TRBV6-3; cdr3_length: 15
cdr3_aa: CASSEFKGTGFNGYTF; v_call: TRBV6-1; cdr3_length: 16
cdr3_aa: CASLLTRTGYGYTF; v_call: TRBV5-5; cdr3_length: 14
cdr3_aa: CASSFSSAGGPQTQYF; v_call: TRBV27; cdr3_length: 16
cdr3_aa: CASSFMQGAKNIQYF; v_call: TRBV12-3/TRBV12-4; cdr3_length: 15
cdr3_aa: CASSLEGPEGGYTF; v_call: TRBV5-1; cdr3_length: 14
cdr3_aa: CASSFRLQPQHF; v_call: TRBV5-6; cdr3_length: 12
cdr3_aa: CASSAHASGERNTEAFF; v_call: TRBV9; cdr3_length: 17